The 6 T cell receptor beta chains listed next were all sequenced from one sample in a study of blood T cell repertoires in COVID-19. Sequencing used immunoSEQ multiplex PCR; TCRdb keeps in-frame clones, though not all of them. In the table there are around 170,000 clones, approximately 85% of which are singletons. The material sequenced was PBMCs or T cells enriched from blood (not recorded which). The receptor source for this set is a woman aged 30 to 39 who had recovered from COVID-19.

V is TRBV7-2 and J is TRBJ2-2, with D possibly matching TRBD1 (6 bases). With 5 bases removed from V and 0 bases from J, the gap between germline ends came to 13 bases. Germline CDR1 is SGHTA and CDR2 is FQGNSA. The CDR3 extends over 16 amino acids. CDR3 residues: CASSEWQGSNTGELFF. CDR3 nucleotides: TGTGCCAGCAGCGAATGGCAGGGGTCGAACACCGGGGAGCTGTTTTTT.

This chain joins TRBV10-3 and TRBJ1-3, with TRBD1 identical over 9 bases. The CDR3 spans 15 residues. V gave up 8 bases and J gave up 4 bases; unmatched junction bases: 9. CDR1 and CDR2 from the germline V gene are ENHRY and SYGVKD. The CDR3 reads CAISFGQGRGNTIYF. For the CDR3, the DNA is TGTGCCATCTCCTTCGGACAGGGGAGAGGAAACACCATATATTTT.

J is TRBJ2-2 and V is TRBV9, with 10 bases fitting TRBD2. Germline V gives CDR1 SGDLS, CDR2 YYNGEE. V was pared by 3 bases and J by 4 bases, with 12 bases of the junction left unmatched. CDR3 length: 18 residues. CDR3 DNA: TGTGCCAGCAGCGGATCAGGGGCAGCGGGAGGGATCACCGGGGAGCTGTTTTTT. Protein sequence: CASSGSGAAGGITGELFF. Filled out from reference TRBV9 and TRBJ2-2, the complete variable domain reads DSGVTQTPKHLITATGQRVTLRCSPRSGDLSVYWYQQSLDQGLQFLIQYYNGEERAKGNILERFSAQQFPDLHSELNLSSLELGDSALYFCASSGSGAAGGITGELFFGEGSRLTVL.

This chain links TRBV11-2 with TRBJ1-3; a weak D match, TRBD1 (5 bases). Germline CDR1 and CDR2: SGHAT and FQNNGV. The CDR3 has 13 amino acids. V lost 4 bases, J lost 3 bases, and 7 bases lay in between. In DNA form, the CDR3 reads TGTGCCAGCAGCTCGGGGGGTGGAAACACCATATATTTT. This encodes CASSSGGGNTIYF.

J is TRBJ2-3 and V is TRBV11-3, with a tentative D call TRBD1 (6 bases). There are 15 residues in the CDR3. Germline loops: CDR1 SGHNT, CDR2 YENEEA. Between the trimmed V and J ends, which lost 4 bases and 2 bases, there was a span of 13 bases. The CDR3, as DNA: TGTGCCAGCAGCTACACCTCAGGGGACACAGATACGCAGTATTTT. Translation: CASSYTSGDTDTQYF.

The chain combines TRBV30 with TRBJ2-1, with 7 bases identical to TRBD2. This CDR3 spans 14 amino acids. The V gene end was trimmed by 2 bases and the J gene end by 7 bases; junction bases not matched to a gene: 8. CDR1 and CDR2 from the germline V gene are GTSNPN and SVGIG (reference sequence). This chain's CDR3 is CAWSRWEGWNEQFF. For the CDR3, the DNA is TGTGCCTGGAGTAGGTGGGAGGGGTGGAATGAGCAGTTCTTC. Variable domain in full (rest from reference TRBV30 and TRBJ2-1): SQTIHQWPATLVQPVGSPLSLECTVEGTSNPNLYWYRQAAGRGLQLLFYSVGIGQISSEVPQNLSASRPQDRQFILSSKKLLLSDSGFYLCAWSRWEGWNEQFFGPGTRLTVL.